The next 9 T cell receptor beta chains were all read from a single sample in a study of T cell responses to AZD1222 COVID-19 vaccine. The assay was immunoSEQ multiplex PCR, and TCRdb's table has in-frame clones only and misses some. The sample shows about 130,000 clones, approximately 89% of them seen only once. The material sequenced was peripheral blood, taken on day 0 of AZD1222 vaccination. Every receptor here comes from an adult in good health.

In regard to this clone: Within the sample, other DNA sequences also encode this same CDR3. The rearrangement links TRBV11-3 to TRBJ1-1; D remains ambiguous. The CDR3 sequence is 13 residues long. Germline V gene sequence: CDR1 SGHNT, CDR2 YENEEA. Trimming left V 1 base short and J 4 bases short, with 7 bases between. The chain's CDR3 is CASSLGPGTEAFF. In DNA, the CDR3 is TGTGCCAGCAGCTTAGGGCCGGGCACTGAAGCTTTCTTT.

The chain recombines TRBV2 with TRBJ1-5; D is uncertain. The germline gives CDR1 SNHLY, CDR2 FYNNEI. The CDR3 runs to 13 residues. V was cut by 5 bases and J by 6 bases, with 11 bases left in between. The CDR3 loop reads CASSTDGRQPQHF. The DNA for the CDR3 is TGTGCCAGCAGTACCGACGGGCGTCAGCCCCAGCATTTT. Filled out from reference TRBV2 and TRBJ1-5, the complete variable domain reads EPEVTQTPSHQVTQMGQEVILRCVPISNHLYFYWYRQILGQKVEFLVSFYNNEISEKSEIFDDQFSVERPDGSNFTLKIRSTKLEDSAMYFCASSTDGRQPQHFGDGTRLSIL.

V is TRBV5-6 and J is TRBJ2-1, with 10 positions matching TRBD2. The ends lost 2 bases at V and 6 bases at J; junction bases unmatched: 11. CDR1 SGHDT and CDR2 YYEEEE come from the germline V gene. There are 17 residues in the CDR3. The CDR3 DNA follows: TGTGCCAGCAGCTTAAGGGGTATAGCGGGAGGAGGCAATGAGCAGTTCTTC. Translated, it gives CASSLRGIAGGGNEQFF.

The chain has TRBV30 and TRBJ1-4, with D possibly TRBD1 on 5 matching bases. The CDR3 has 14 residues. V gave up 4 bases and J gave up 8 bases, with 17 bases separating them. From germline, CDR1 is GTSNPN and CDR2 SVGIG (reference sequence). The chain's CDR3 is CAWKFAGPKEKLFF. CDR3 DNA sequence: TGTGCCTGGAAATTCGCAGGGCCAAAAGAAAAACTGTTTTTT. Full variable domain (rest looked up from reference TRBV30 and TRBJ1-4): SQTIHQWPATLVQPVGSPLSLECTVEGTSNPNLYWYRQAAGRGLQLLFYSVGIGQISSEVPQNLSASRPQDRQFILSSKKLLLSDSGFYLCAWKFAGPKEKLFFGSGTQLSVL.

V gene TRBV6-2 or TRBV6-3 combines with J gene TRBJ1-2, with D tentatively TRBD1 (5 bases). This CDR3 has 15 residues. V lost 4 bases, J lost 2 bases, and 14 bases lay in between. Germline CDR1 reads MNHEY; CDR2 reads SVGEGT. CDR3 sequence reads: CASSFPRAGNYGYTF. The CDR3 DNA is TGTGCCAGCAGTTTCCCCAGGGCGGGGAACTATGGCTACACCTTC.

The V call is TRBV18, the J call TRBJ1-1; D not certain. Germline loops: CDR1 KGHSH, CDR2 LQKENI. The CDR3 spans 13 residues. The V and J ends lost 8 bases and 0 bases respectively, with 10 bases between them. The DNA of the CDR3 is TGTGCCAGCGGAGAAATACTGAACACTGAAGCTTTCTTT. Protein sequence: CASGEILNTEAFF.

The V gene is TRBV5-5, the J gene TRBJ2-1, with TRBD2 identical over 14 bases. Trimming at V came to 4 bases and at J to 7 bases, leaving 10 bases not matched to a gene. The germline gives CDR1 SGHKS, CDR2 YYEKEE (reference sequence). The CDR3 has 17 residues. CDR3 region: CASSGVRLAGGINEQFF. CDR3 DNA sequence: TGTGCCAGCAGCGGTGTCCGACTAGCGGGAGGGATAAATGAGCAGTTCTTC.

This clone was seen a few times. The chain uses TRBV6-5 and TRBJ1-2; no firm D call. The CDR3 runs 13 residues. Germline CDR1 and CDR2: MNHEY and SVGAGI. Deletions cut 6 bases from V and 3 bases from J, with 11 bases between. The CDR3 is CASSSGLDYGYTF. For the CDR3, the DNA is TGTGCCAGCAGCTCCGGACTTGACTATGGCTACACCTTC.

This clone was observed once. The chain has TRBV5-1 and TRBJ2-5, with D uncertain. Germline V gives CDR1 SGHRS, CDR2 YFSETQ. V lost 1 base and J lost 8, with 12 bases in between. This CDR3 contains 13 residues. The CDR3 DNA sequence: TGCGCCAGCAGCTTGAACGATATGGAAACCCAGTACTTC. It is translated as CASSLNDMETQYF.